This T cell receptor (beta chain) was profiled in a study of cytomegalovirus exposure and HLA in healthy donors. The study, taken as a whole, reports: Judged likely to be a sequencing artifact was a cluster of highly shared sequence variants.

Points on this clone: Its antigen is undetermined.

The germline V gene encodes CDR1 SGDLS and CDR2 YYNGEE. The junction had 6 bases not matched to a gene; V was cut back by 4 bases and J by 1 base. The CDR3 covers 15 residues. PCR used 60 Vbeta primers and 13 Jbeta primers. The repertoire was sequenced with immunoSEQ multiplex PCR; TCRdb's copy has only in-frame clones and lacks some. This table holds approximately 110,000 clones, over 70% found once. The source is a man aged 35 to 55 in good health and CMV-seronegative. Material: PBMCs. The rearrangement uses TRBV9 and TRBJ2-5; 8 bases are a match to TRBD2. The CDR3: CASSPNGGGQETQYF. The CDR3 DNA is TGTGCCAGCAGCCCAAACGGGGGGGGCCAAGAGACCCAGTACTTC. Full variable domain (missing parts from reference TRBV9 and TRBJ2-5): DSGVTQTPKHLITATGQRVTLRCSPRSGDLSVYWYQQSLDQGLQFLIQYYNGEERAKGNILERFSAQQFPDLHSELNLSSLELGDSALYFCASSPNGGGQETQYFGPGTRLLVL.